The TCR beta chain under discussion was sequenced for a study of blood T cell repertoires in COVID-19. The V and J ends lost 7 bases and 3 bases respectively, with 12 bases between them. This CDR3 is 13 amino acids long. The germline gives CDR1 MNHEY, CDR2 SVGAGI. Only in-frame clones appear in the TCRdb table, and some are missing; sequencing was by immunoSEQ multiplex PCR. Among under 300,000 clones listed, about nine tenths were seen once. The source is a middle-aged woman with acute COVID-19. Sequencing used PBMCs or T cells enriched from blood (not recorded which). The chain is built from TRBV6-5 and TRBJ2-5, with D tentatively TRBD1 (5 bases). The CDR3 region is CASTLTAKETQYF. As DNA, the CDR3 is TGTGCCAGCACCTTGACAGCCAAAGAGACCCAGTACTTC.